These 10 T cell receptor beta chains originate from one sample sequenced in a study of T cells expressing NK-cell markers. TCRdb derives one entry per CDR3 protein from the 5' RACE reads, leaving out DNA. Across 200,000 to 300,000 distinct CDR3 sequences, the top ten clones capture roughly 4.2% of the sample. The sequenced sample was blood T cells: a sorted CD56 or NKG2C T cell subset, CD4+ or CD8+ T cells, or bulk PBMC T cells (not recorded which). The receptor set was obtained from a woman between 18 and 70 years old in good health.

V and J are TRBV6-5 and TRBJ2-7; TCRdb indicates TRBD1, and absent DNA this call remains unverified. CDR3 size: 12 residues. Germline CDR1 MNHEY, CDR2 SVGAGI. This chain's CDR3 is CASSRASGGQYF.

The rearrangement links TRBV6-2 or TRBV6-3 to TRBJ1-6; TCRdb selects TRBD1, and the lack of DNA leaves this call unchecked. Germline-derived CDR1 and CDR2 are MNHEY and SVGEGT. The CDR3 sequence is 14 residues long. The CDR3 here is CASGLQGGNSPLHF.

The rearrangement joins TRBV12-3 or TRBV12-4 to TRBJ2-1; TCRdb picks TRBD2, but there is no DNA to check that call. This CDR3 comprises 15 residues. CDR3 region: CASSHGLAGGYEQFF.

The chain uses TRBV6-2 or TRBV6-3 and TRBJ2-7; TCRdb names TRBD2, which stays unverified in the absence of DNA. Germline V gene data show CDR1 as MNHEY and CDR2 as SVGEGT. The CDR3 consists of 21 residues. This CDR3 is CASSYSSPGTSGTESSYEQYF.

The chain is built from TRBV28 and TRBJ2-2; TCRdb proposes TRBD1, but this gene call is untestable without DNA. The CDR3 is 14 residues long. Germline V gene lookup returns CDR1 MDHEN and CDR2 SYDVKM. This CDR3 is CASSRGEKGGELFF.

The V call is TRBV9, the J call TRBJ2-1; lacking DNA, the TRBD2 call made by TCRdb goes unchecked. Germline V gene data show CDR1 as SGDLS and CDR2 as YYNGEE. The CDR3 spans 16 residues. The CDR3 loop is CASSRLGTPKNNEQFF.

The V and J genes are TRBV6-5 and TRBJ1-5. This CDR3 region has 14 residues. Germline V CDR1 and CDR2: MNHEY, SVGAGI. CDR3 region: CASSYSRSGQPQHF.

V usage is TRBV4-3 and J usage is TRBJ1-2; with no DNA, the TCRdb D assignment of TRBD1 cannot be verified. CDR1 LGHNA and CDR2 YSLEER come from the germline V gene. There are 15 residues in the CDR3. CDR3: CASSQERGQFYGYTF.

The chain joins TRBV20-1 to TRBJ2-5; as DNA is missing, the TRBD1 call by TCRdb cannot be tested. This CDR3 spans 15 amino acids. The germline V gene encodes CDR1 DFQATT and CDR2 SNEGSKA (reference sequence). The CDR3 protein is CSARDLGGIQETQYF.

Here the CDR3 reads CASSLDGRDQETQYF. The chain uses TRBV5-1 and TRBJ2-5. The CDR3 loop spans 15 amino acids. In germline, CDR1 is SGHRS, CDR2 YFSETQ. The complete variable domain, with remaining parts taken from reference TRBV5-1 and TRBJ2-5, reads KAGVTQTPRYLIKTRGQQVTLSCSPISGHRSVSWYQQTPGQGLQFLFEYFSETQRNKGNFPGRFSGRQFSNSRSEMNVSTLELGDSALYLCASSLDGRDQETQYFGPGTRLLVL.